Below, one TCR beta chain is given with its context. Original data processing: Nucleated cell counts were estimated from reference gene primer amplification. Clones were read by immunoSEQ multiplex PCR, and TCRdb kept only the in-frame ones, dropping some. V, J and clone size are those of that table, while D and trimming were read from the DNA. The data show tens of thousands of clones, 65% to 85% seen once. The Seattle patients, enrolled during active infection, were followed longitudinally. J lost 5 bases, V lost 5 bases, and 6 bases had no gene match. The length of the CDR3 is 14 residues. Germline-derived CDR1 and CDR2 are SGHTA and FQGNSA. This entry comes from a study of blood T cell repertoires in COVID-19. Study-wide context: The origin of the acute and convalescent COVID-19 samples was the United States, Italy and Spain. Sample material is recorded as cDNA or gDNA derived from T cells, B-cell-depleted T cells, or PBMCs.

This clonotype was sampled from a man aged 65 to 85 with COVID-19, enrolled during active disease. The material sequenced was peripheral blood. The chain is built from TRBV7-2 and TRBJ1-1; 9 bases align to TRBD1. CDR3 protein: CASSEQGAWTEAFF. In DNA form, the CDR3 reads TGTGCCAGCAGCGAACAGGGGGCGTGGACTGAAGCTTTCTTT.